This T cell receptor (beta chain) was retrieved from a study of early T cells in non-severe SARS-CoV-2 infection (dated by TCRdb to 2020 to 2023). Study-wide context: Because TCR sequencing relied on bulk RNA taken from unsorted whole blood, pairing of alpha and beta chains was not possible.

Broader findings and caveats from the paper: VDJdb matching was skewed toward anti-spike CD8 responses and likely underestimated virus-specific expansions, missing private and CD4 specificities.

Set within a cohort of healthcare workers in London, UK, this nested case-control study involved weekly PCR testing of nasopharyngeal swabs along with blood sampling. Between 23 and 31 March 2020, the week of the UK lockdown, healthcare workers were enrolled and then followed up weekly for as long as 16 weeks. Libraries came from 5' RACE. For sequencing, a NextSeq 500 was employed. To correct for sequencing error and PCR bias, the TCR library protocol tagged individual cDNA molecules with unique molecular identifiers. Sequencing covered both TCR alpha and beta chains, and within each sample the abundances of alpha and beta sequences were tightly co-correlated. Under the source paper's analysis protocol: Decombinator V4 was used to annotate the V gene, J gene and CDR3 of the TCR sequences. TCRs were defined as expanded if a significant change between any two time points was detected under a Poisson model with p below 0.0001. TCR abundances were normalised to the total number of TCRs sequenced per sample and were expressed as counts per million. MAIT TCRs were defined by TRAV1-2 paired with TRAJ12, TRAJ20 or TRAJ33, and iNKT TCRs by TRAV10 paired with TRAJ18. VDJdb, accessed on 1 November 2021, was searched for TCRs annotated for CMV, EBV and SARS-CoV-2, and TCRs annotated for more than one antigen were excluded. TCRdb reprocessing: public reads trimmed at Q25 with fastp, clones called with MiXCR, in-frame beta chains kept. Every entry covers one CDR3 protein and lists the most common genes and DNA from its rows. Here the V and J calls rest on TCRdb's processing, not on the authors' analysis. The sample data list tens of thousands of distinct CDR3 sequences, and over 13% of these were observed just once. The top ten constitute 3% to 3.5% of the sample.

The CDR3 holds 16 amino acids from the cysteine to the phenylalanine. The DNA shown is the 48-base CDR3, in frame from base 1. Trimming accounts for 5 bases at V and 8 bases at J, while the number of junction bases matched to no gene is 8. Per the germline V gene, MRHNA is the CDR1 and SNTAGT is the CDR2. Concerning this clonotype itself: The specificity of this receptor is unknown. The record has no base qualities; no much larger clone is one base away.

This TCR was sampled from an adult who was a healthcare worker with PCR-confirmed SARS-CoV-2 infection or an uninfected control (not recorded which). The chain links TRBV6-4 with TRBJ2-1; 14 bases in between match TRBD2. The sequenced sample consisted of whole blood. For the CDR3, the sequence is CASSPAGTSGGDEQFF. The nucleotides read TGTGCCAGCAGTCCTGCCGGGACTAGCGGGGGAGATGAGCAGTTCTTC.